The 26 T cell receptor beta chains below come from one sample, sequenced in a study of beta chain features in type 1 diabetes (dated by TCRdb to between 2018 and 2020). Receptors were amplified or captured by the immunoSEQ multiplex PCR assay. All of the isolated RNA was reverse transcribed with the High Capacity cDNA Reverse Transcription Kit, so expressed TCRB transcripts were sequenced. The clones in this table, taken by TCRdb from immuneACCESS, are in-frame only. Not every clone is retained; where verified, under half of the shortfall comes from an unresolved V gene, and the cause of the rest is unknown. For this sample there are about 340,000 clones; approximately 8.2% appear just once. The ten largest clones take up less than 0.45% of the sample. Material for sequencing was central memory CD4+ T cells from blood. Every receptor here comes from a young woman in good health.

The genes are TRBV5-1 and TRBJ1-1; 7 bases agree with TRBD1. V lost 2 bases, J lost 2 bases, and 3 bases stayed unmatched. CDR3 length: 14 amino acids. CDR1 and CDR2 (germline): SGHRS, YFSETQ. The CDR3 DNA reads as TGCGCCAGCAGCTTCAGGGGGGCTAACACTGAAGCTTTCTTT. It encodes CASSFRGANTEAFF.

This clone occurred a few times. The chain recombines TRBV18 with TRBJ2-1; D is undetermined. The CDR3 spans 14 residues. V lost 2 bases, J lost 10 bases, and 15 bases lay in between. Germline V gene data show CDR1 as KGHSH and CDR2 as LQKENI. The CDR3 reads CASSPGILVQEQFF. CDR3 DNA: TGTGCCAGCTCACCAGGCATTTTAGTACAAGAGCAGTTCTTC. The full variable domain, with the rest looked up from reference TRBV18 and TRBJ2-1, is NAGVMQNPRHLVRRRGQEARLRCSPMKGHSHVYWYRQLPEEGLKFMVYLQKENIIDESGMPKERFSAEFPKEGPSILRIQQVVRGDSAAYFCASSPGILVQEQFFGPGTRLTVL.

The chain couples TRBV4-3 to TRBJ2-5; D is unresolved. The better agreement between TRBJ2-7 and the DNA end casts doubt on the J call. This CDR3 contains 13 residues. Germline CDR1 LGHNA, CDR2 YSLEER. The CDR3 nucleotides are TGCGCCAGCAGCCCCCAACCCTTGGGCGAGCAGTACTTC. This gives the protein CASSPQPLGEQYF.

This clone was counted between two and nine times. The CDR3 region is CASSGTGIGNQPQHF. The CDR3 nucleotides are TGTGCCAGCAGCGGGACAGGGATCGGCAATCAGCCCCAGCATTTT. The chain combines TRBV28 with TRBJ1-5; 9 bases match TRBD1. The CDR3 is 15 amino acids. Germline assignment: CDR1 MDHEN and CDR2 SYDVKM. V trimming: 6 bases; J trimming: 2 bases; junction bases outside the gene matches: 5.

This rearrangement joins TRBV5-4 to TRBJ2-3; possibly TRBD1 or TRBD2 for D (5 bases each). The germline V gene encodes CDR1 SGHNT and CDR2 YYREEE (reference sequence). The CDR3 loop spans 13 amino acids. The germline V and J ends were trimmed by 4 bases and 5 bases, with 11 bases remaining between them. As DNA, the CDR3 is TGTGCCAGCAGCCTTCGGGACGGAGATACGCAGTATTTT. Encoded protein: CASSLRDGDTQYF.

There are a few counts of this clone. This chain joins TRBV6-1 and TRBJ1-1; 8 nucleotides align to TRBD1. V was clipped by 5 bases and J by 5 bases; unmatched bases: 10. Germline V lookup: CDR1 MNHNS, CDR2 SASEGT. The CDR3 totals 15 residues. CDR3 in amino acids: CASSTGTGGRTEAFF. CDR3 in DNA: TGTGCCAGCAGTACCGGGACAGGTGGACGGACTGAAGCTTTCTTT.

This clone showed up just a few times. The chain joins TRBV7-3 to TRBJ1-4; 9 bases align to TRBD1. This CDR3 has 15 amino acids. Germline-derived CDR1 and CDR2 are SGHTA and FQGTGA. The V segment lost 5 bases and the J segment 8 bases; nucleotides outside the gene matches: 9. CDR3 loop: CASSPWDREGEKLFF. The DNA of the CDR3 is TGTGCCAGCAGCCCCTGGGACAGGGAGGGGGAAAAACTGTTTTTT.

The chain uses TRBV7-2 and TRBJ2-5; possibly TRBD2 for D (5 bases). The CDR3 is made up of 12 amino acids. Germline V gene data show CDR1 as SGHTA and CDR2 as FQGNSA. The V gene lost 4 bases and the J gene lost 4 bases, with 7 bases spanning the gap. The CDR3 loop is CASSSSRETQYF. The CDR3 nucleotides read TGTGCCAGCAGCTCTAGCCGAGAGACCCAGTACTTC. Drawing the rest from reference TRBV7-2 and TRBJ2-5, the complete variable domain is GAGVSQSPSNKVTEKGKDVELRCDPISGHTALYWYRQSLGQGLEFLIYFQGNSAPDKSGLPSDRFSAERTGGSVSTLTIQRTQQEDSAVYLCASSSSRETQYFGPGTRLLVL.

This chain connects TRBV6-1 to TRBJ1-5; D is undetermined. The CDR3 totals 12 residues. From germline, CDR1 is MNHNS and CDR2 SASEGT. Trimming pared 4 bases from V and 5 bases from J, leaving 6 bases between. The CDR3 here is CASSGQHQPQHF. CDR3 DNA: TGTGCCAGCAGTGGCCAACATCAGCCCCAGCATTTT.

The chain has TRBV11-2 and TRBJ2-2, with TRBD2 matching 7 bases. The CDR3 totals 18 residues. The V gene's germline CDR1 is SGHAT and CDR2 FQNNGV. The V segment lost 1 base and the J segment 8 bases; nucleotides outside the gene matches: 16. The CDR3 is CASSLGQRTRILGGELFF. CDR3 in DNA: TGTGCCAGCAGCTTAGGTCAGAGGACTAGGATCCTTGGGGGGGAGCTGTTTTTT.

Only a few counts were recorded for this clone. The CDR3 here is CASSSPLEAGDRYTQYF. CDR3 DNA sequence: TGTGCCAGCAGCTCCCCTCTCGAAGCGGGAGATAGGTATACGCAGTATTTT. The chain uses TRBV7-2 and TRBJ2-3; 8 bases line up with TRBD2. The V gene's germline CDR1 is SGHTA and CDR2 FQGNSA. The V and J ends lost 4 bases and 7 bases, in that order; junction bases with no gene match: 16. The length of the CDR3 is 17 residues.

This clone was seen only a few times. The rearrangement uses TRBV7-2 and TRBJ2-5; 15 positions agree with TRBD2. Losses at the gene ends were 3 bases for V and 10 bases for J; bases not matched to a gene: 3. CDR1 SGHTA and CDR2 FQGNSA come from the germline V gene. CDR3 size: 14 residues. The CDR3 DNA reads TGTGCCAGCAGCTTGGGACTAGCGGGGGGTAGCCAGTACTTC. This sequence encodes CASSLGLAGGSQYF.

This chain's CDR3 is CASSRLASGTGDRRTKNIQYF. CDR3 sequence (DNA): TGCGCCAGCAGCCGCCTCGCATCCGGGACAGGGGATAGGAGAACCAAAAACATTCAGTACTTC. This rearrangement joins TRBV4-3 to TRBJ2-4; 10 positions agree with TRBD1. Germline CDR1 reads LGHNA; CDR2 reads YSLEER. CDR3 size: 21 residues. Losses at the gene ends were 4 bases for V and 2 bases for J; bases not matched to a gene: 20.

This chain uses TRBV28 with TRBJ1-1; TRBD1 might be the D (5 bases). The length of the CDR3 is 14 residues. Germline CDR1 MDHEN, CDR2 SYDVKM. The germline V and J ends were trimmed by 3 bases and 4 bases, with 12 bases remaining between them. CDR3 nucleotides: TGTGCCAGCAGTTTTTCTGGGGGAAGCACTGAAGCTTTCTTT. Its translation is CASSFSGGSTEAFF.

This clone was counted between two and nine times. The chain couples TRBV20-1 to TRBJ2-3; D uncertain. Germline CDR1 reads DFQATT; CDR2 reads SNEGSKA (reference sequence). The V and J ends lost 5 bases and 5 bases respectively, with 8 bases between them. The CDR3 loop spans 11 amino acids. CDR3 coding DNA: TGCAGTGCTGGCCATAGAGATACGCAGTATTTT. This translates into CSAGHRDTQYF.

This clone was counted a few times. The chain couples TRBV7-3 to TRBJ2-3; D is perhaps TRBD2 (5 bases). V gave up 0 bases and J gave up 0 bases, with 7 bases separating them. This CDR3 spans 15 amino acids. Germline V gene lookup returns CDR1 SGHTA and CDR2 FQGTGA. This CDR3 is CASSLTASSTDTQYF. The CDR3 DNA reads as TGTGCCAGCAGCTTAACAGCTAGCAGCACAGATACGCAGTATTTT.

This chain links TRBV21-1 with TRBJ2-5; the listed D gene, TRBD2, was not tested against the DNA. TRBV21-1 is designated a pseudogene. The CDR3 spans 13 residues. CDR3 residues: CASEGGSTETQYF. CDR3 in DNA: TGTGCCAGCGAGGGGGGGAGTACGGAGACCCAGTACTTC.

The chain is built from TRBV6-5 and TRBJ2-3; D is undetermined. Germline V gene data show CDR1 as MNHEY and CDR2 as SVGAGI. This CDR3 comprises 13 residues. The V end lost 4 bases, the J end lost 2 bases, and 7 bases lay between the germline ends. The CDR3 nucleotides read TGTGCCAGCAGTTTGACTCCCACAGATACGCAGTATTTT. This gives the protein CASSLTPTDTQYF.

V usage is TRBV21-1 and J usage is TRBJ2-3; no DNA check was done on the table's D call, TRBD2. TRBV21-1 is an annotated pseudogene. The CDR3 runs to 18 residues. In DNA, the CDR3 is TGTGCCAGCAGCGCCCGACTAGCGGGTCCGGGGACCACAGATACGCAGTATTTT. Translating it yields CASSARLAGPGTTDTQYF.

The chain employs TRBV7-9 and TRBJ1-5, with D perhaps matching TRBD1 (5 bases). From germline, CDR1 is SEHNR and CDR2 FQNEAQ (reference sequence). The CDR3 covers 13 residues. Trimming pared 6 bases from V and 4 bases from J, leaving 10 bases between. The DNA of the CDR3 is TGTGCCAGCAGTCAAACAGGAAATCAGCCCCAGCATTTT. This translates into CASSQTGNQPQHF. Based on the CDR3 plus reference TRBV7-9 and TRBJ1-5, the full variable domain is DTGVSQNPRHKITKRGQNVTFRCDPISEHNRLYWYRQTLGQGPEFLTYFQNEAQLEKSRLLSDRFSAERPKGSFSTLEIQRTEQGDSAMYLCASSQTGNQPQHFGDGTRLSIL.

The rearrangement joins TRBV7-3 to TRBJ1-1; D not certain. The CDR3 runs to 14 residues. The germline V and J ends were trimmed by 7 bases and 3 bases, with 15 bases remaining between them. Germline V gene data show CDR1 as SGHTA and CDR2 as FQGTGA. The CDR3 region is CASNSVKMDTEAFF. The CDR3 DNA is TGTGCCAGCAACTCGGTAAAGATGGACACTGAAGCTTTCTTT.

This clone was counted only a few times. V and J are TRBV7-2 and TRBJ2-7; 7 bases map to TRBD1. The CDR3 loop spans 15 amino acids. The V segment lost 6 bases and the J segment 6 bases; nucleotides outside the gene matches: 14. In germline, CDR1 is SGHTA, CDR2 FQGNSA. DNA for the CDR3: TGTGCCAGCAGTCCTCAGGGGGATATAGGGGCCGAGCAGTACTTC. Translation: CASSPQGDIGAEQYF.

CDR3 amino acids: CASSYSRTNHYEQYF. The CDR3 DNA follows: TGTGCCAGCAGTTACTCGAGGACTAACCACTACGAGCAGTACTTC. The V call is TRBV6-5, the J call TRBJ2-7; TRBD2 might be the D (6 bases). Germline CDR1 MNHEY, CDR2 SVGAGI. V lost 0 bases, J lost 3 bases, and 12 bases lay in between. CDR3 length: 15 amino acids.

This clone was seen more than once but under ten times. This clone may be a read error of a much larger clone one base away. This chain links TRBV7-8 with TRBJ1-1; 8 nucleotides agree with TRBD1. Losses at the gene ends were 3 bases for V and 3 bases for J; bases not matched to a gene: 0. CDR3 size: 13 residues. Per germline, CDR1 SGHVS and CDR2 FQNEAQ. CDR3 protein: CASSLTGDTEAFF. In DNA form, the CDR3 reads TGTGCCAGCAGCTTGACAGGGGACACTGAAGCTTTCTTT.

The rearrangement links TRBV28 to TRBJ2-7; D may be TRBD1 (7 bases). Germline loops: CDR1 MDHEN, CDR2 SYDVKM. This CDR3 region has 15 residues. Trimming removed 2 bases from V and 2 bases from J, with 13 bases in between. CDR3 sequence (DNA): TGTGCCAGCAGTTTAGGAGGGACAGTCCCCTACGAGCAGTACTTC. It codes for CASSLGGTVPYEQYF. Drawing the rest from reference TRBV28 and TRBJ2-7, the complete variable domain is DVKVTQSSRYLVKRTGEKVFLECVQDMDHENMFWYRQDPGLGLRLIYFSYDVKMKEKGDIPEGYSVSREKKERFSLILESASTNQTSMYLCASSLGGTVPYEQYFGPGTRLTVT.

The J gene is TRBJ2-5, the V gene TRBV5-4; D is possibly TRBD2 (5 bases). Trimming removed 1 base at V and 5 bases at J, with 9 bases between. CDR3 length: 13 residues. Looked up from germline, CDR1 is SGHNT and CDR2 is YYREEE (reference sequence). The chain's CDR3 is CASSLRGFETQYF. The CDR3 DNA reads as TGTGCCAGCAGCTTGAGAGGGTTCGAGACCCAGTACTTC.